The entry that follows covers one T cell receptor beta chain sequence. Its antigen is unidentified. These data are taken from a study of circulating and synovial CD4+ cells in juvenile arthritis. CDR1 and CDR2 (germline): SNHLY, FYNNEI. CDR3 size: 13 residues. Sequenced by immunoSEQ multiplex PCR; TCRdb stores in-frame clones only, minus some. There are about 34,000 clones in the sample; over 95% occur only once, and less than 0.2% lies in the top ten. General study findings and limits: Diversity here was lower than in bulk blood CD4 cells.

This sequence originates from a human donor with juvenile idiopathic arthritis. The chain carries TRBV2 and TRBJ1-5; D is perhaps TRBD1 (6 bases). The sample taken for sequencing was CD4+ T cells from blood. CDR3 sequence (DNA): TGTGCTAAACAGGGAAGTAAAGGTCAGCCCCAGCATTTT. It codes for CAKQGSKGQPQHF.